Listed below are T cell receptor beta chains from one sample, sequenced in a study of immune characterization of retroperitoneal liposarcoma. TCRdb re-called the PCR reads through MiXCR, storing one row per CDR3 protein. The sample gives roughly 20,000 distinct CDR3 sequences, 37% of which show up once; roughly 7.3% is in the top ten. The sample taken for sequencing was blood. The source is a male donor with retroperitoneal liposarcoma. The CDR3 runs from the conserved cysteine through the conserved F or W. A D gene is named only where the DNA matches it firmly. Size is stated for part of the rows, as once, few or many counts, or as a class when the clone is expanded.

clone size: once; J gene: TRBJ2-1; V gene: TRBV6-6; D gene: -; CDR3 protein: CASSYGPFGGERFF; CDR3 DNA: TGTGCCAGCAGTTACGGCCCGTTCGGAGGGGAGCGGTTCTTC
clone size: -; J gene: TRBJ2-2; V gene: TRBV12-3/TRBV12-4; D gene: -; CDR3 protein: CASGLSDSDTGELFF; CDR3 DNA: TGTGCCAGCGGACTTAGCGACTCGGACACCGGGGAGCTGTTTTTT
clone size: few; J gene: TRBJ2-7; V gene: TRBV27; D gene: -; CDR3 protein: CASSPGRYNEQYF; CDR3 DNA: TGTGCCAGCAGTCCCGGCCGCTACAATGAGCAGTACTTC
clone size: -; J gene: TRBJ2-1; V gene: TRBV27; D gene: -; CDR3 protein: CASSSSGGAVHYNEQFF; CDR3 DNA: TGTGCCAGCAGTTCATCCGGCGGGGCAGTCCACTACAATGAGCAGTTCTTC
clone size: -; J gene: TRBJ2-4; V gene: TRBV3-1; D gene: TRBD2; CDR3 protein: CASSQGGGAYWEQYF; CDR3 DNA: TGTGCCAGCAGCCAAGGCGGGGGGGCCTATTGGGAGCAGTACTTC
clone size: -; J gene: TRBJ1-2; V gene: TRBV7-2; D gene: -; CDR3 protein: CASSPLGGYTF; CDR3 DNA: TGTGCCAGCAGCCCCTTGGGTGGCTACACCTTC
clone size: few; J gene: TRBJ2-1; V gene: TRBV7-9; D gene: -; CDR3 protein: CASSLVNSAGYYEQFF; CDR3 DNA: TGTGCCAGCAGCTTAGTTAATAGCGCGGGATACTACGAGCAGTTCTTC
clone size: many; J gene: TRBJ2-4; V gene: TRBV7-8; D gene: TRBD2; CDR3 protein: CASSLAGGVLKNIQYF; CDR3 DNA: TGTGCCAGCAGCTTAGCGGGAGGGGTCCTCAAAAACATTCAGTACTTC
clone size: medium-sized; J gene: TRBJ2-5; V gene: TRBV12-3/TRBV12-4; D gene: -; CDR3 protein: CASSTVPQETQYF; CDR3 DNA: TGTGCCAGCAGTACTGTGCCCCAAGAGACCCAGTACTTC
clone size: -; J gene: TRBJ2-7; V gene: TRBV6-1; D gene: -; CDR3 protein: CASWTRGRAVLEQYF; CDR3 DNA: TGTGCCAGTTGGACTAGGGGGAGGGCGGTTCTGGAGCAGTACTTC
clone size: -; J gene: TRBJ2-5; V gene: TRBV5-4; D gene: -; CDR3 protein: CASSLPPGHGLQETQYF; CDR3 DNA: TGTGCCAGCAGCTTGCCACCGGGACACGGCCTACAAGAGACCCAGTACTTC
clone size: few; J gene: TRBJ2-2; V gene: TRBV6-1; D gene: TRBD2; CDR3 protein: CASSPIGLAGGGGELFF; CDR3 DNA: TGTGCCAGCAGTCCCATCGGACTAGCGGGAGGAGGCGGGGAGCTGTTTTTT
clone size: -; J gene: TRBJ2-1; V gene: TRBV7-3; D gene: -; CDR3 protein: CASSPALGKNEQFF; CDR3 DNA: TGTGCCAGCAGCCCCGCTCTAGGGAAAAATGAGCAGTTCTTC
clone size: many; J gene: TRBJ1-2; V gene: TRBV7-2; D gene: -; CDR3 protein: CASSFGSGGRGYTF; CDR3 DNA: -
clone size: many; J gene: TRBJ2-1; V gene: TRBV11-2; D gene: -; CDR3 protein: CASKQPSYNEQFF; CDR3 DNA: TGTGCCAGCAAACAGCCATCATACAATGAGCAGTTCTTC
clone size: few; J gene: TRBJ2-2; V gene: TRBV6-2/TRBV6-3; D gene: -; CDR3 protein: CASSSISSRGEYTGELFF; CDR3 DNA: TGTGCCAGCAGTTCGATAAGCTCCAGGGGGGAATACACCGGGGAGCTGTTTTTT
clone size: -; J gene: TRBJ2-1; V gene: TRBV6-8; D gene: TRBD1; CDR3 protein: CARRDRSSYEQFF; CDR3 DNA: TGTGCCCGTAGGGACAGGTCGTCCTACGAGCAGTTCTTC
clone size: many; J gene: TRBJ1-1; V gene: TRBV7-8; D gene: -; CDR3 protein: CASSLATPGVTEAFF; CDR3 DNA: TGTGCCAGCAGCTTAGCCACCCCGGGGGTTACTGAAGCTTTCTTT
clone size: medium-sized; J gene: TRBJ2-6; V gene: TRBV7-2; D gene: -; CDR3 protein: CASSPRRGPGANVLTF; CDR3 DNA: TGTGCCAGCAGCCCAAGGCGGGGTCCTGGGGCCAACGTCCTGACTTTC
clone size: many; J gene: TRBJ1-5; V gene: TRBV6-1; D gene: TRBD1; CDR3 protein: CASSVRGFSNQPQHF; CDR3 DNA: TGTGCCAGCAGTGTCAGGGGGTTTAGCAATCAGCCCCAGCATTTT